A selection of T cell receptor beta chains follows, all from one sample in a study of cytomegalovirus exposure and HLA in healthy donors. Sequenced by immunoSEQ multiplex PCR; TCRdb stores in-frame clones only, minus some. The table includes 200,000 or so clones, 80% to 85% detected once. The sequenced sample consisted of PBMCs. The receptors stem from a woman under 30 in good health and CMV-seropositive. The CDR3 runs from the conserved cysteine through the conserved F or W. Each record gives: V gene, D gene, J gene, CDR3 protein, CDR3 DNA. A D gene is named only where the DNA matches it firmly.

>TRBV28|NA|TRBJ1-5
CASRLVSQPQHF
TGTGCCAGCAGACTAGTAAGTCAGCCCCAGCATTTT
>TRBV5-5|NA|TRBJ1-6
CASSLVSAQNNSPLHF
TGTGCCAGCAGCTTGGTCAGCGCCCAAAATAATTCACCCCTCCACTTT
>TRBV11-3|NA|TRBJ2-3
CASSLGWGGTDTQYF
TGTGCCAGCAGCTTAGGGTGGGGGGGCACAGATACGCAGTATTTT
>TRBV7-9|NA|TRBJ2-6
CSSSLGVLATGANVLTF
TGTTCCAGCAGCTTAGGGGTACTAGCAACCGGGGCCAACGTCCTGACTTTC
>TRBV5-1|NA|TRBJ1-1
CASRGTDTEAFF
TGCGCCAGCCGGGGGACGGACACTGAAGCTTTCTTT
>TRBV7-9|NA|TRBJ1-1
CASSRGGTRGTEAFF
TGTGCCAGCAGCCGGGGGGGGACTCGCGGCACTGAAGCTTTCTTT
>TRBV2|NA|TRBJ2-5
CATKEVREETQYF
TGTGCCACAAAGGAGGTGCGGGAAGAGACCCAGTACTTC
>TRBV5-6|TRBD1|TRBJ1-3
CASSSRGLNTIYF
TGTGCCAGCAGCTCCAGGGGGCTAAACACCATATATTTT
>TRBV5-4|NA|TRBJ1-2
CASSLERGRSYGYTF
TGTGCCAGCAGCTTGGAGCGCGGGCGGTCCTATGGCTACACCTTC
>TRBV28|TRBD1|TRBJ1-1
CASSSRQGAFF
TGTGCCAGCAGCTCCAGACAGGGGGCTTTCTTT
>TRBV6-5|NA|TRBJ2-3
CASSSGEAPDTQYF
TGTGCCAGCAGTTCGGGGGAAGCCCCAGATACGCAGTATTTT
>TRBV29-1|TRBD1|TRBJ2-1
CSVEVTGGNEQFF
TGCAGCGTTGAAGTGACAGGGGGGAATGAGCAGTTCTTC
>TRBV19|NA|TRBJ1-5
CASSSQRDQPQHF
TGTGCCAGTAGCAGCCAGCGGGATCAGCCCCAGCATTTT
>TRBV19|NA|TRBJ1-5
CASSLGLTDNQPQHF
TGTGCCAGTAGTCTCGGACTTACAGACAATCAGCCCCAGCATTTT
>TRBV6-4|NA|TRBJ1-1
CASSDSGEGGKGAFF
TGTGCCAGCAGTGACTCAGGGGAGGGCGGGAAGGGAGCTTTCTTT
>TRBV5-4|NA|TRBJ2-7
CASSSPRSYEQYF
TGTGCCAGCAGCTCCCCCCGGAGCTACGAGCAGTACTTC
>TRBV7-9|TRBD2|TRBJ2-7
CASSFGGTEQYF
TGTGCCAGCAGCTTCGGGGGGACCGAGCAGTACTTC
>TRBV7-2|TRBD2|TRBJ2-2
CASSGSGGAVGELFF
TGTGCCAGCAGCGGTAGCGGGGGGGCGGTCGGGGAGCTGTTTTTT
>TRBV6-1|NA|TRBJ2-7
CASSEGGTGVVEQYF
TGTGCCAGCAGTGAAGGTGGGACGGGGGTAGTCGAGCAGTACTTC
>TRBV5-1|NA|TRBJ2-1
CASSLAQGGVNEQFF
TGCGCCAGCAGCTTGGCTCAGGGAGGCGTGAATGAGCAGTTCTTC